The rows below give T cell receptor beta chains drawn from one sample of a study of T cell changes during pregnancy in multiple sclerosis. Sequencing used immunoSEQ multiplex PCR; TCRdb keeps in-frame clones, though not all of them. The repertoire includes tens of thousands of clones, roughly 84% of them detected once, and approximately 8% sits in the top ten. The sample was CD8+ T cells from peripheral blood mononuclear cells, taken after pregnancy. These receptors all stem from a female donor with multiple sclerosis, enrolled in a pregnancy study. Both conserved end residues are part of each CDR3. The D gene is left open where the match is weak. A clone size is listed for some rows: how often the clone was seen (once, few, many), or a class if it is expanded.

j_call v_call d_call clone_size cdr3_nt cdr3_aa
TRBJ1-1 TRBV6-5 TRBD1 - TGTGCCAGCAGAAACAGGGGCGCGAACACTGAAGCTTTCTTT CASRNRGANTEAFF
TRBJ2-5 TRBV7-6 TRBD1 - TGTGCCAGCAGCTTAGATTGGGGGACAGCCCAAGAGACCCAGTACTTC CASSLDWGTAQETQYF
TRBJ2-2 TRBV2 TRBD2 - TGTGCCAGCAATCGCGGTGGCGGGAGGGACACCGGGGAGCTGTTTTTT CASNRGGGRDTGELFF
TRBJ2-4 TRBV4-3 TRBD2 - TGCGCCAGCAGCCAATCCGGGACTAGCGAAAACATTCAGTACTTC CASSQSGTSENIQYF
TRBJ2-2 TRBV11-2 TRBD2 - TGTGCCAGCAGCTTAGATGCGGGGCTCGGGGGGAAAAAGGCCGGGGAGCTGTTTTTT CASSLDAGLGGKKAGELFF
TRBJ2-7 TRBV27 TRBD1 - TGTGCCAGCAGTCCCCTAACCTGGACAGGGGCTTACGAGCAGTACTTC CASSPLTWTGAYEQYF
TRBJ1-1 TRBV5-1 TRBD1 few TGCGCCAGCAGCCCCCACGGACAGGGCAACACTGAAGCTTTCTTT CASSPHGQGNTEAFF
TRBJ1-6 TRBV6-1 - - TGTGCCAGCAGTGATACTGACAGTTATTCACCCCTCCACTTT CASSDTDSYSPLHF
TRBJ2-3 TRBV7-2 TRBD2 - TGTGCCAGCAGCCAGACTAGCGGGAGGGCAGATACGCAGTATTTT CASSQTSGRADTQYF
TRBJ2-1 TRBV7-7 TRBD2 - TGTGCCAGCAGCATAGCAGCGACTAGCGTCGATGAGCAGTTCTTC CASSIAATSVDEQFF
TRBJ2-5 TRBV5-1 - - TGCGCCAGCAGCTCCCTCTCAGGGGCCTCCCAAGAGACCCAGTACTTC CASSSLSGASQETQYF
TRBJ2-7 TRBV27 - - TGTGCCAGCAGTTTATCGCCCGGGACTTCTTCCTACGAGCAGTACTTC CASSLSPGTSSYEQYF
TRBJ2-5 TRBV19 - - TGTGCCAGTAGTATGCAGGGGTCCCAAGAGACCCAGTACTTC CASSMQGSQETQYF
TRBJ2-7 TRBV7-3 TRBD2 - TGTGCCAGCAGCTTAGGTGGGAGGGCCTACGAGCAGTACTTC CASSLGGRAYEQYF
TRBJ2-5 TRBV4-3 - - TGCGCCAGCAGCCAAGATCCGTTCAGTGGGAGGCAAGAGACCCAGTACTTC CASSQDPFSGRQETQYF
TRBJ2-3 TRBV10-2 TRBD2 - TGCGCCAGCCGGCAGAAGCGGGAGTACAGAGATACGCAGTATTTT CASRQKREYRDTQYF
TRBJ1-1 TRBV4-3 TRBD1 - TGCGCCAGCAGCCAAGGCGAGACAGGGTGGGCTGAAGCTTTCTTT CASSQGETGWAEAFF
TRBJ2-7 TRBV4-1 - - TGCGCCAGCAGCCAAGATAGGGCGGGACTCTACGAGCAGTACTTC CASSQDRAGLYEQYF
TRBJ2-3 TRBV18 - few TGTGCCAGCTCACGGGTTCGGGATACAGATACGCAGTATTTT CASSRVRDTDTQYF
TRBJ2-7 TRBV9 - - TGTGCCAGCAGCGTAGCAGGCAGAAGCTACGAGCAGTACTTC CASSVAGRSYEQYF
TRBJ1-5 TRBV6-1 - - TGTGCCAGCAGTGAAGTTGAGGGCCAGCCCCAGCATTTT CASSEVEGQPQHF
TRBJ2-7 TRBV5-1 - - TGCGCCAGCAGCTTCCCGTCTACCTCGGGCGAGCAGTACTTC CASSFPSTSGEQYF
TRBJ2-7 TRBV19 - - TGTGCCAGTAGTATAGGGGCCCCGTACGAGCAGTACTTC CASSIGAPYEQYF
TRBJ2-7 TRBV4-1 - - TGCGCCAGCAGCCTCCAACAGGTCTCCTACGAGCAGTACTTC CASSLQQVSYEQYF
TRBJ1-2 TRBV19 - - TGTGCCAGTAGTACCCCGACGGGAGGGCGTGAATATGGCTACACCTTC CASSTPTGGREYGYTF
TRBJ2-7 TRBV6-5 - - TGTGCCAGCAGTTACGCAGAGGCGAGGGAGCAGTACTTC CASSYAEAREQYF
TRBJ2-6 TRBV7-6 TRBD2 medium-sized TGTGCCAGCAGCTTAAACCCCACTAGCGGGAAATCGAACTGGACTGGGGCCAACGTCCTGACTTTC CASSLNPTSGKSNWTGANVLTF
TRBJ1-5 TRBV28 - - TGTGCCAGCAACCTCGGACACCCGGCCCCCAATCAGCCCCAGCATTTT CASNLGHPAPNQPQHF
TRBJ2-1 TRBV6-1 TRBD1 once TGTGCCAGCAGTACGGACAGGGGGGACTACAATGAGCAGTTCTTC CASSTDRGDYNEQFF
TRBJ2-1 TRBV28 TRBD2 - TGTGCCAGCAGTCCAACTAGCGGGAGGGCCTACAATGAGCAGTTCTTC CASSPTSGRAYNEQFF
TRBJ1-2 TRBV7-3 TRBD1 - TGTGCCAGCAGCTTAAGACGGTCCAGGGGGCATTATGGCTACACCTTC CASSLRRSRGHYGYTF
TRBJ1-5 TRBV19 - - TGTGCCAGTCGACAAAGCGGGGATAGCAATCAGCCCCAGCATTTT CASRQSGDSNQPQHF
TRBJ2-2 TRBV29-1 TRBD1 - TGCAGCGTTGGGTCCAGGGGACAGATAACCGGGGAGCTGTTTTTT CSVGSRGQITGELFF
TRBJ2-3 TRBV2 - few TGTGCCAGCAGTGGGACTCCGCCTAGCACAGATACGCAGTATTTT CASSGTPPSTDTQYF
TRBJ1-2 TRBV7-9 - - TGTGCCGGCCGAGGCGGGGAGGGGTTTGGCTACACCTTC CAGRGGEGFGYTF
TRBJ1-3 TRBV11-2 - - TGTGCCAGCAGCTTAGTACGGGGGACGAGCTCTGGAAACACCATATATTTT CASSLVRGTSSGNTIYF
TRBJ2-1 TRBV5-1 TRBD2 - TGCGCCAGCAGCACCGGGACTAGCGGAGCGTACAATGAGCAGTTCTTC CASSTGTSGAYNEQFF
TRBJ1-2 TRBV19 TRBD1 - TGTGCCAGTAGTTCCCGGGACAGGGGGCACTTGGAGGGCTACACCTTC CASSSRDRGHLEGYTF
TRBJ2-3 TRBV4-3 TRBD2 - TGCGCCAGCAGCCAGGGACTAGCGGGCACAGATACGCAGTATTTT CASSQGLAGTDTQYF
TRBJ1-6 TRBV5-1 - - TGCGCCAGCAGCTTGAGGTCGTTTAGGGGAAATTCACCCCTCCACTTT CASSLRSFRGNSPLHF
TRBJ2-7 TRBV11-2 TRBD2 - TGTGCCAGCAGCTTAGGGCGGGGGTACGAGCAGTACTTC CASSLGRGYEQYF
TRBJ2-1 TRBV15 TRBD1 - TGTGCCACCAGCCCCAGGCGACAGGGCCCCCACAATGAGCAGTTCTTC CATSPRRQGPHNEQFF
TRBJ2-1 TRBV10-1 TRBD2 - TGCGCCAGCAGTGGCGGGAGCACTCGGTCGCATGAGCAGTTCTTC CASSGGSTRSHEQFF
TRBJ2-3 TRBV4-1 TRBD2 - TGCGCCAGCACAGGAAAGACTAGCGGGAGAGGTGATACGCAGTATTTT CASTGKTSGRGDTQYF
TRBJ2-3 TRBV5-6 - - TGTGCCAGCAGCTTTCGGTGGGGAGCAGATACGCAGTATTTT CASSFRWGADTQYF
TRBJ2-7 TRBV7-8 TRBD1 once TGTGCCAGCAGCCAGCCTCCGGGACAGGGCTACGAGCAGTACTTC CASSQPPGQGYEQYF
TRBJ1-1 TRBV27 - - TGTGCCAGCAGCATCAAAGGACAGCAAGCTTTCTTT CASSIKGQQAFF
TRBJ2-1 TRBV4-1 TRBD2 - TGCGCCAGCAGCTCTAGCGGGAGAGGAAATGAGCAGTTCTTC CASSSSGRGNEQFF
TRBJ1-2 TRBV9 - - TGTGCCAGCAGCGTAGAGGGGACATCCTATGGCTACACCTTC CASSVEGTSYGYTF
TRBJ2-1 TRBV5-6 TRBD1 - TGTGCCAGCAGCTTTGGGGACAGGGATCCCTACAATGAGCAGTTCTTC CASSFGDRDPYNEQFF
TRBJ1-4 TRBV6-5 - - TGTGCCAGCAGTTTGACAGAAAGGACGGGTGAAAAACTGTTTTTT CASSLTERTGEKLFF
TRBJ2-3 TRBV11-3 - - TGTGCCAGCAGCCCCTATAGCGAGGCGGCAGATACGCAGTATTTT CASSPYSEAADTQYF